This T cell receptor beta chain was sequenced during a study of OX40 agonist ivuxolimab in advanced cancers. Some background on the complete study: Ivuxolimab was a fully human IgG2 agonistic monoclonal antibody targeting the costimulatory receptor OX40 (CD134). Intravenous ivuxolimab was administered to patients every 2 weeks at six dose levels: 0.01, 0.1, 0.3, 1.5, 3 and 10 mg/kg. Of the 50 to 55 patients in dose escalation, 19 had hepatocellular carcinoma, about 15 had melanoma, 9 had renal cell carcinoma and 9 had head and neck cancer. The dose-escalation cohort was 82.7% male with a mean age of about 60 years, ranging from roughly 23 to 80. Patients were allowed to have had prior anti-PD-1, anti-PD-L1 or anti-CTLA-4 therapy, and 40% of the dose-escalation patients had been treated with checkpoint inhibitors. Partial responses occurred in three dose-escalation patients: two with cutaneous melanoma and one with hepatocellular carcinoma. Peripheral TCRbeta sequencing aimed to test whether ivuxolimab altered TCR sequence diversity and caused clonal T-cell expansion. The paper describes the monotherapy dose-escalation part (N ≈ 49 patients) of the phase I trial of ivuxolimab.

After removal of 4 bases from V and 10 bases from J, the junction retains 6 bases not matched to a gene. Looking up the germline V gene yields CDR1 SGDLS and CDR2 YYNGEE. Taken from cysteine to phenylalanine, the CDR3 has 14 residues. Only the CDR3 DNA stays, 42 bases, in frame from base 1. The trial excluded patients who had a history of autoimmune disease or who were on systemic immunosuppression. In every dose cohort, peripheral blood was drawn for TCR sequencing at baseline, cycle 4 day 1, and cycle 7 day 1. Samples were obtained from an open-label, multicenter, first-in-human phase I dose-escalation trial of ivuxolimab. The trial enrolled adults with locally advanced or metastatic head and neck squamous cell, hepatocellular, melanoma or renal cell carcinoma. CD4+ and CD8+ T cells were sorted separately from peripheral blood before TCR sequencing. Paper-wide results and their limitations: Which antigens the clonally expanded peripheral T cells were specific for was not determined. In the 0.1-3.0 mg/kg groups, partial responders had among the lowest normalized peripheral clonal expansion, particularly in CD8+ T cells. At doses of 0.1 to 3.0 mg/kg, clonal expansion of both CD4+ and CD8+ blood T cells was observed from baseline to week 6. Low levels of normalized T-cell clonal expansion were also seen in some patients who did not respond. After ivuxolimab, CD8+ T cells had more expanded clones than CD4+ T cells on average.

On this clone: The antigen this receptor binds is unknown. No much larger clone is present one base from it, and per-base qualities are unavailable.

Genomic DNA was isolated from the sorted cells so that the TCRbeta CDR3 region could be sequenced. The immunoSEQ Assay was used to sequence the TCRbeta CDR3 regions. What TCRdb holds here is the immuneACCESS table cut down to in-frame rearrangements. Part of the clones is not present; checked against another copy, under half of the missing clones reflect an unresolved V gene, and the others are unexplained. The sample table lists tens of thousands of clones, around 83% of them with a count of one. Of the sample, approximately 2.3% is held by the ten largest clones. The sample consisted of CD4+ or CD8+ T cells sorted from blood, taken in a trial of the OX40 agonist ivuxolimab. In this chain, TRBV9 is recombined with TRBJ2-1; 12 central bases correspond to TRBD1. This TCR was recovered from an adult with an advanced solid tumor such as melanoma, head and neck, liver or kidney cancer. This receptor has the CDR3 CASSSGTGGWEQFF. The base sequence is TGTGCCAGCAGCTCCGGGACAGGGGGCTGGGAGCAGTTCTTC.